A single sample gave rise to the 5 T cell receptor beta chains below, sequenced in a study of T cells after yellow fever vaccination. TCRdb reanalysed the 5' RACE reads using MiXCR and keeps one entry per CDR3 protein. This table holds hundreds of thousands of distinct CDR3 sequences, about 12% found once. Here the sequenced sample was PBMCs, taken on the day of the yellow fever booster vaccination. These receptors all come from a man aged 25 to 40 who received the YFV17D yellow fever vaccine.

V is TRBV7-2 and J is TRBJ1-1; D may be TRBD1 (6 bases). V dropped 5 bases and J dropped 4 bases, with 17 bases sitting between them. This CDR3 has 15 amino acids. The germline V gene encodes CDR1 SGHTA and CDR2 FQGNSA. The CDR3 here is CASSRAWGAGTEAFF. The CDR3 nucleotides are TGTGCCAGCAGCCGAGCTTGGGGGGCCGGCACTGAAGCTTTCTTT.

V gene TRBV14 combines with J gene TRBJ2-4; no clear D. V was cut by 6 bases and J by 6 bases, with 9 bases left in between. This CDR3 is built from 12 residues. Per germline, CDR1 SGHDN and CDR2 FVKESK. The CDR3 coding sequence is TGTGCCAGCAGTTCGCAGAGAAACATTCAGTACTTC. Translation gives CASSSQRNIQYF.

This clonotype was detected ten times or more. The V and J genes are TRBV7-2 and TRBJ2-4; 8 positions agree with TRBD1. CDR3 size: 15 residues. Trimming at V came to 1 base and at J to 9 bases, leaving 8 bases not matched to a gene. Looked up from germline, CDR1 is SGHTA and CDR2 is FQGNSA. The CDR3 spells CASSLENWQGAIQYF. Written as DNA, the CDR3 is TGTGCCAGCAGCTTAGAAAACTGGCAGGGGGCCATTCAGTACTTC. The full variable domain, rest sourced from reference TRBV7-2 and TRBJ2-4, is GAGVSQSPSNKVTEKGKDVELRCDPISGHTALYWYRQSLGQGLEFLIYFQGNSAPDKSGLPSDRFSAERTGGSVSTLTIQRTQQEDSAVYLCASSLENWQGAIQYFGAGTRLSVL.

V and J are TRBV11-3 and TRBJ2-1, with TRBD2 matching 8 bases. This CDR3 is 12 amino acids long. Looked up from germline, CDR1 is SGHNT and CDR2 is YENEEA. J lost 9 bases, V lost 5 bases, and 3 bases had no gene match. CDR3 loop: CASSVTSGEQFF. The CDR3 region has the DNA TGTGCCAGCAGCGTCACTAGCGGTGAGCAGTTCTTC. Complete variable domain (other parts from reference TRBV11-3 and TRBJ2-1): EAGVVQSPRYKIIEKKQPVAFWCNPISGHNTLYWYLQNLGQGPELLIRYENEEAVDDSQLPKDRFSAERLKGVDSTLKIQPAELGDSAVYLCASSVTSGEQFFGPGTRLTVL.

The V call is TRBV29-1, the J call TRBJ2-7, with TRBD2 matching over 13 bases. The V and J ends lost 2 bases and 4 bases, in that order; junction bases with no gene match: 5. Per germline, CDR1 SQVTM and CDR2 ANQGSEA. CDR3 length: 15 residues. CDR3 residues: CSVELGLAGEYEQYF. The CDR3 coding sequence is TGCAGCGTTGAACTCGGACTAGCGGGAGAGTACGAGCAGTACTTC.